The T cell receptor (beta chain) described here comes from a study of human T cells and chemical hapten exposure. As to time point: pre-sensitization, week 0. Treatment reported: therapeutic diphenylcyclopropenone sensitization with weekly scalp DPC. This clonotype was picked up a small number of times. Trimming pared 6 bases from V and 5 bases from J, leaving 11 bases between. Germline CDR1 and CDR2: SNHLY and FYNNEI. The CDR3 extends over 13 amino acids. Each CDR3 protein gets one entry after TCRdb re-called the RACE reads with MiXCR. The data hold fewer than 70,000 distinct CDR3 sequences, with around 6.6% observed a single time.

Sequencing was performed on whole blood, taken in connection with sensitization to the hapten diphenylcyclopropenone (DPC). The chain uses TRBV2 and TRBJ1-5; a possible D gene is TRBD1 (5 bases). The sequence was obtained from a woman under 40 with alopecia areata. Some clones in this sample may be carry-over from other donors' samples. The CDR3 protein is CASRRDRDQPQHF. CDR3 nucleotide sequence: TGTGCCAGCAGAAGGGACCGCGATCAGCCCCAGCATTTT. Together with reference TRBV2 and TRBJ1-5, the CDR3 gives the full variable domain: EPEVTQTPSHQVTQMGQEVILRCVPISNHLYFYWYRQILGQKVEFLVSFYNNEISEKSEIFDDQFSVERPDGSNFTLKIRSTKLEDSAMYFCASRRDRDQPQHFGDGTRLSIL.